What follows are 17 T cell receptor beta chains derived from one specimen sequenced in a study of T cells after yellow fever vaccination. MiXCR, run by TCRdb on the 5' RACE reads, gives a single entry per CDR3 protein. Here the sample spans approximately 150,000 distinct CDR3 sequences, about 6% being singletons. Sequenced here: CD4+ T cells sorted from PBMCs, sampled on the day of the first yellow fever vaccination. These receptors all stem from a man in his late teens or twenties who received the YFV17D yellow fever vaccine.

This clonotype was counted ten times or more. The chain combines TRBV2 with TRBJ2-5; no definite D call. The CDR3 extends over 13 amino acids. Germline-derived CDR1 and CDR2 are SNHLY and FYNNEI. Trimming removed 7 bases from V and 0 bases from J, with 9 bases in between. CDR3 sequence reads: CASMVQNQETQYF. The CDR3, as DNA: TGTGCCAGCATGGTACAGAACCAAGAGACCCAGTACTTC.

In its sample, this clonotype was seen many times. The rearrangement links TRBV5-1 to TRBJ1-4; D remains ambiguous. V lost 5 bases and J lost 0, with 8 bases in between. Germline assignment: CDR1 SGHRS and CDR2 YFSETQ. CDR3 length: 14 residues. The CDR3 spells CASSQAPTNEKLFF. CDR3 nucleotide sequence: TGCGCCAGCAGTCAGGCCCCAACTAATGAAAAACTGTTTTTT.

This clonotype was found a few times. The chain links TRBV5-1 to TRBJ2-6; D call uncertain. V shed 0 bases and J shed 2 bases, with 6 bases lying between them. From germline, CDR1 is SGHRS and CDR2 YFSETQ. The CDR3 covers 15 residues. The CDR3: CASSLVSPGANVLTF. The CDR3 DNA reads TGCGCCAGCAGCTTGGTCTCCCCTGGGGCCAACGTCCTGACTTTC. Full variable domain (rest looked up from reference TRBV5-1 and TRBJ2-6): KAGVTQTPRYLIKTRGQQVTLSCSPISGHRSVSWYQQTPGQGLQFLFEYFSETQRNKGNFPGRFSGRQFSNSRSEMNVSTLELGDSALYLCASSLVSPGANVLTFGAGSRLTVL.

CDR3 amino acids: CASSSNRGLVNIQYF. DNA of the CDR3: TGTGCCAGCAGCTCAAATCGGGGGTTGGTAAACATTCAGTACTTC. The rearrangement uses TRBV7-9 and TRBJ2-4; a weak D match, TRBD2 (6 bases). CDR1 and CDR2 (germline): SEHNR, FQNEAQ (reference sequence). V lost 4 bases, J lost 6 bases, and 16 bases lay in between. The CDR3 spans 15 residues.

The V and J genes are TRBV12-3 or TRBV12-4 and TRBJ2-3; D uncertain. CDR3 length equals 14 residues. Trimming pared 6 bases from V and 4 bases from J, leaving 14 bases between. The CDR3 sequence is CASSVEGGADTQYF. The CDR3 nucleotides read TGTGCCAGCAGCGTCGAAGGTGGGGCAGATACGCAGTATTTT.

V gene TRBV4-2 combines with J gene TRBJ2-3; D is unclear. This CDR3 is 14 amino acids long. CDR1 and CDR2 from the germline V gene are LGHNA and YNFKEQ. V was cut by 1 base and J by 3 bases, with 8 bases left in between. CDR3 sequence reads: CASSQGGATDTQYF. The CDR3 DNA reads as TGTGCCAGCAGCCAAGGGGGTGCTACAGATACGCAGTATTTT.

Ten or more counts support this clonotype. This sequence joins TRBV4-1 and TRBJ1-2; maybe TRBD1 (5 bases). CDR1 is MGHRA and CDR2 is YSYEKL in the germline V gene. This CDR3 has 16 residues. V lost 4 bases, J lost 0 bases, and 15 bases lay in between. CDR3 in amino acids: CASSRNPGPTNYGYTF. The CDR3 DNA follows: TGCGCCAGCAGCCGTAACCCAGGGCCAACTAACTATGGCTACACCTTC.

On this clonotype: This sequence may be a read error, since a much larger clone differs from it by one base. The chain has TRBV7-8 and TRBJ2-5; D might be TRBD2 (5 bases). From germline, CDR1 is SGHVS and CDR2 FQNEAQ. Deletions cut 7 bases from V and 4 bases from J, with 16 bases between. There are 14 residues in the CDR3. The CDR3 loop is CASKLRGQAETQYF. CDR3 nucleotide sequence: TGTGCCAGCAAGCTCCGCGGGCAGGCAGAGACCCAGTACTTC.

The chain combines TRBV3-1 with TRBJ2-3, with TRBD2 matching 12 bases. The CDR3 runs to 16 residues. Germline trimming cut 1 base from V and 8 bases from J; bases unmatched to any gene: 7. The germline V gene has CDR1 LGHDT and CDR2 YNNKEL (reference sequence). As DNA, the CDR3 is TGTGCCAGCAGCCAAGGGACTAGCGGGGTACAGGGTACGCAGTATTTT. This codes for CASSQGTSGVQGTQYF.

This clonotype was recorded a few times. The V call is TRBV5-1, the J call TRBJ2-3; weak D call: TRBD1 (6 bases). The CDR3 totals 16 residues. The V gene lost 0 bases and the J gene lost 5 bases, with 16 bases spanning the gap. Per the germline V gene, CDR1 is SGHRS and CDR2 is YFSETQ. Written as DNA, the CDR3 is TGCGCCAGCAGCTTGGCCCAGGGGTTTGTTATAGATACGCAGTATTTT. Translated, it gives CASSLAQGFVIDTQYF. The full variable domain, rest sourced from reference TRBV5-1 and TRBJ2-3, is KAGVTQTPRYLIKTRGQQVTLSCSPISGHRSVSWYQQTPGQGLQFLFEYFSETQRNKGNFPGRFSGRQFSNSRSEMNVSTLELGDSALYLCASSLAQGFVIDTQYFGPGTRLTVL.

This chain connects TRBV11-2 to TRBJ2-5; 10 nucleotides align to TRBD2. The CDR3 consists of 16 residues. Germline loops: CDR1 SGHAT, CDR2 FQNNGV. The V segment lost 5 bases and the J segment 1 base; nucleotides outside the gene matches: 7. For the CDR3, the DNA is TGTGCCAGCAGCCGACTGGAGCGGGGGGGCCAAGAGACCCAGTACTTC. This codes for CASSRLERGGQETQYF.

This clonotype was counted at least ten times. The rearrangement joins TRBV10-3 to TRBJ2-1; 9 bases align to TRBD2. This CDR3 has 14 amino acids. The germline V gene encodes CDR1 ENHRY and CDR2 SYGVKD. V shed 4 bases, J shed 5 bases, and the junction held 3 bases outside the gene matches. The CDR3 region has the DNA TGTGCCATCAGTGGCGGGGGGGCCGACAATGAGCAGTTCTTC. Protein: CAISGGGADNEQFF.

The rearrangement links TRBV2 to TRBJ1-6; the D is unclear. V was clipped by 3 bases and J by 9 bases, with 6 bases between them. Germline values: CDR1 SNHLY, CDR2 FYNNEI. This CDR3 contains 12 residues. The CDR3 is CASSEVVSPLHF. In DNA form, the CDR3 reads TGTGCCAGCAGTGAGGTGGTTTCACCCCTCCACTTT.

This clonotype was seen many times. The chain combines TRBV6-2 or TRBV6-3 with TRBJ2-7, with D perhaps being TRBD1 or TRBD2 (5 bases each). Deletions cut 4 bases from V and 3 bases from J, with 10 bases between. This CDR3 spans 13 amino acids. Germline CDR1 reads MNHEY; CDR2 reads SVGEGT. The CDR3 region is CASSLGDSYEQYV. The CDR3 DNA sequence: TGTGCCAGCAGTTTGGGAGACAGCTACGAGCAGTACGTC.

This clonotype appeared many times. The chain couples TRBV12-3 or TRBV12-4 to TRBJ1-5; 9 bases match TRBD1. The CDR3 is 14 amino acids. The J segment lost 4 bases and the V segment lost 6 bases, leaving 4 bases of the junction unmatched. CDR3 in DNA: TGTGCCAGCAGCTCGACAGGGGGTAATCAGCCCCAGCATTTT. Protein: CASSSTGGNQPQHF.

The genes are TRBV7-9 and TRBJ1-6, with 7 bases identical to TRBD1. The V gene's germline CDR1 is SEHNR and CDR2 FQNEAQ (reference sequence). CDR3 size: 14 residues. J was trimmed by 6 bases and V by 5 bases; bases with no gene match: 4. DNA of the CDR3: TGTGCCAGCAGCCGCGGACAGGCTAATTCACCCCTCCACTTT. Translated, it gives CASSRGQANSPLHF.

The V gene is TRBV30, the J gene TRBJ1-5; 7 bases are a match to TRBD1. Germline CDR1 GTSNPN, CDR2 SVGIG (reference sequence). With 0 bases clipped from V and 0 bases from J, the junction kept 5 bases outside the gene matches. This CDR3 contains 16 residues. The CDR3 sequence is CAWSVAGGYSNQPQHF. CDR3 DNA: TGTGCCTGGAGTGTGGCAGGGGGTTATAGCAATCAGCCCCAGCATTTT. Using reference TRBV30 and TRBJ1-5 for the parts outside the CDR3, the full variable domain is SQTIHQWPATLVQPVGSPLSLECTVEGTSNPNLYWYRQAAGRGLQLLFYSVGIGQISSEVPQNLSASRPQDRQFILSSKKLLLSDSGFYLCAWSVAGGYSNQPQHFGDGTRLSIL.